Sequencing of this TCR beta chain was carried out in a study of shared clonotypes between healthy human individuals. CDR3 length equals 13 residues. Germline trimming cut 0 bases from V and 12 bases from J; bases unmatched to any gene: 5. Per germline, CDR1 SQVTM and CDR2 ANQGSEA. Whole-study results and caveats: With few donors, the genetic and exposure-history diversity represented was limited.

Template for every sorted-subset replicate PCR totaled 150 to 250 ng DNA, approximately 30,000 T cell genomes. TCRdb's copy holds only in-frame clones and misses some; the assay was immunoSEQ multiplex PCR. The sample shows 2 million to 2.5 million clones, under 95% of them seen only once. Concerning this clone itself: Its antigen is currently unknown.

The specimen sequenced was naive CD4+ T cells from PBMCs. The subset is: CD45RA+ positively selected. This sequence originates from a man aged 18 to 29 in good health. Some clones in this sample may be carry-over from other donors' samples. The chain has TRBV29-1 and TRBJ2-1, with TRBD2 matching 10 bases. The CDR3 loop reads CSVEEVAGGGQFF. CDR3 DNA: TGCAGCGTTGAAGAAGTAGCGGGGGGTGGGCAGTTCTTC.